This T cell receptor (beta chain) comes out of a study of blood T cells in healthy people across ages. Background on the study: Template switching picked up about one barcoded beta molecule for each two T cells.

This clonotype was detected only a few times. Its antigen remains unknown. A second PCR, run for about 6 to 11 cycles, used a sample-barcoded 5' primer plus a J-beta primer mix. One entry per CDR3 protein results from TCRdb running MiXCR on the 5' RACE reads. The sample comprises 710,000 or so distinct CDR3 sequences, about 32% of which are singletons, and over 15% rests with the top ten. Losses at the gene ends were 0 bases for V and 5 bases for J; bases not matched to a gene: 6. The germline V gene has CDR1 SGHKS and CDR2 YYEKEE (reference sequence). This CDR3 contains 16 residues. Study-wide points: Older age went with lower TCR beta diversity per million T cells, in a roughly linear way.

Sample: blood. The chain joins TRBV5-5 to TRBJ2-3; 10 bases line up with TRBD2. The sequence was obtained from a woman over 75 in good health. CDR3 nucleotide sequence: TGTGCCAGCAGCTTGGTACCTAGCGGGGGAATAGATACGCAGTATTTT. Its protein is CASSLVPSGGIDTQYF.